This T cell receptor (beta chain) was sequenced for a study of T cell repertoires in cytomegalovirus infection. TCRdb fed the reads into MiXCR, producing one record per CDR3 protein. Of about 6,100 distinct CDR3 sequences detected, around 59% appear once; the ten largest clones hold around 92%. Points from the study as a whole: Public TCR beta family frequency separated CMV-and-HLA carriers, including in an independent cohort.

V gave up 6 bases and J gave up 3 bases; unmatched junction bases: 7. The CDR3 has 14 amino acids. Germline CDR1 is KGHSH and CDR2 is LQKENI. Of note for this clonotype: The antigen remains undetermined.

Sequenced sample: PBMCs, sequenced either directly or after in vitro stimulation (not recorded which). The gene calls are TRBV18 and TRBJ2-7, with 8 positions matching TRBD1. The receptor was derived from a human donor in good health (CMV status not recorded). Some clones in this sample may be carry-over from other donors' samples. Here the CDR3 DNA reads TGTGCCAGCTCGCCGGACAGGGCGCGCTACGAGCAGTACTTC. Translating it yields CASSPDRARYEQYF.